The 12 T cell receptor beta chains in this list originate from one sample, sequenced in a study of CD8 T cells in ankylosing spondylitis. These receptors have no identified antigens. Study results and limitations: It appeared that ankylosing spondylitis blood was characterized by a TCR beta motif of eight highly homologous variants.

TCRdb processed the 5' RACE reads anew with MiXCR; each CDR3 protein has one entry. This repertoire shows about 840,000 distinct CDR3 sequences, approximately 10% found once; its top ten account for approximately 0.51%. The sample was blood, either unsorted or a sorted T cell fraction (not recorded which). The receptors derive from a male donor with ankylosing spondylitis.

The chain uses TRBV3-1 and TRBJ2-7; 7 nucleotides agree with TRBD2. Per germline, CDR1 LGHDT and CDR2 YNNKEL (reference sequence). The CDR3 sequence is 16 residues long. V shed 8 bases and J 1 base; nucleotides not matched to a gene: 14. This CDR3 is CASAWGTGAGSYEQYF. In DNA, the CDR3 is TGTGCCAGCGCCTGGGGGACGGGAGCGGGGTCCTACGAGCAGTACTTC.

V is TRBV7-2 and J is TRBJ1-5, with 9 bases matching TRBD1. Germline-derived CDR1 and CDR2 are SGHTA and FQGNSA. The CDR3 has 15 amino acids. Trimming took 4 bases from V and 6 from J; bases not matched to a gene: 7. CDR3: CASSSGTGTGQPQHF. CDR3 DNA sequence: TGTGCCAGCAGCTCCGGGACAGGGACTGGTCAGCCCCAGCATTTT.

This clonotype was recorded many times. The chain recombines TRBV20-1 with TRBJ2-1; the D gene is possibly TRBD2 (7 bases). The CDR3 is 14 residues long. The germline V and J ends were trimmed by 2 bases and 2 bases, with 10 bases remaining between them. Germline CDR1 DFQATT, CDR2 SNEGSKA (reference sequence). In nucleotides, the CDR3 is TGCAGTGCTAGACACGGGGGGCCCTACAATGAGCAGTTCTTC. Residues: CSARHGGPYNEQFF.

This clonotype was found many times. V and J are TRBV29-1 and TRBJ2-5, with D perhaps given as TRBD1 or TRBD2 (6 bases each). The CDR3 loop spans 16 amino acids. Germline CDR1 SQVTM, CDR2 ANQGSEA. V gave up 6 bases and J gave up 5 bases, with 25 bases separating them. The CDR3 loop reads CSVTKFGGQGRETQYF. CDR3 DNA sequence: TGCAGCGTAACAAAGTTCGGGGGCCAAGGAAGGGAGACCCAGTACTTC.

This clonotype was recorded a few times. The rearrangement links TRBV20-1 to TRBJ2-1, with TRBD2 matching over 8 bases. The CDR3 extends over 14 amino acids. Trimming removed 7 bases from V and 2 bases from J; junction bases left unmatched: 7. Germline V gene sequence: CDR1 DFQATT, CDR2 SNEGSKA (reference sequence). CDR3 in DNA: TGCAGTGGGAGCGGGAGTTGGACCTACAATGAGCAGTTCTTC. Its translation: CSGSGSWTYNEQFF.

The chain carries TRBV7-9 and TRBJ2-1, with 10 bases lining up with TRBD1. The trim removed 5 bases at V and 2 bases at J, leaving 9 bases unmatched. The germline V gene has CDR1 SEHNR and CDR2 FQNEAQ (reference sequence). The CDR3 has 17 amino acids. CDR3 region: CASSPLGTGAPYNEQFF. The CDR3 region has the DNA TGTGCCAGCAGCCCGCTTGGGACAGGGGCCCCCTACAATGAGCAGTTCTTC.

This clonotype was picked up a small number of times. The chain carries TRBV20-1 and TRBJ2-7; TRBD2 agrees at 7 bases. This CDR3 is built from 14 residues. J gave up 1 base and V 5 bases, and 8 bases lay outside the gene matches. Germline assignment: CDR1 DFQATT and CDR2 SNEGSKA (reference sequence). The CDR3 sequence: CSASVRGLSYEQYF. The CDR3 DNA reads TGCAGTGCTTCAGTTAGGGGACTATCCTACGAGCAGTACTTC.

The chain employs TRBV4-1 and TRBJ2-6; the match to TRBD1 covers 8 bases. Germline CDR1 and CDR2: MGHRA and YSYEKL. J lost 0 bases, V lost 5 bases, and 9 bases had no gene match. The CDR3 is made up of 18 amino acids. The CDR3 reads CASSARQGTHSGANVLTF. Here the CDR3 DNA reads TGCGCCAGCAGCGCTCGACAGGGGACCCACTCTGGGGCCAACGTCCTGACTTTC.

This clonotype was found a few times. V usage is TRBV21-1 and J usage is TRBJ1-1. TRBV21-1 is a pseudogene locus. The CDR3 totals 16 residues. CDR3 residues: CASSKGGEGLNTEAFF. The CDR3 DNA is TGTGCCAGCAGCAAAGGGGGGGAAGGCTTGAACACTGAAGCTTTCTTT.

The rearrangement joins TRBV4-1 to TRBJ2-7; tentatively, D is TRBD2 (6 bases). The CDR3 is made up of 14 amino acids. From germline, CDR1 is MGHRA and CDR2 YSYEKL. The V end lost 3 bases, the J end lost 5 bases, and 14 bases lay between the germline ends. The CDR3 sequence is CASSQVGGGNEQYF. Here the CDR3 DNA reads TGCGCCAGCAGCCAGGTGGGAGGCGGAAACGAGCAGTACTTC.

This clonotype was seen at least ten times. The chain employs TRBV20-1 and TRBJ2-3, with 10 bases identical to TRBD2. Trimming at V came to 3 bases and at J to 4 bases, leaving 7 bases not matched to a gene. CDR1 and CDR2 from the germline V gene are DFQATT and SNEGSKA (reference sequence). The CDR3 contains 15 residues. DNA for the CDR3: TGCAGTGCTAGGACGGATACTAGCGGGGCAGATACGCAGTATTTT. Amino acids: CSARTDTSGADTQYF.

There are many counts of this clonotype. The J gene is TRBJ2-7, the V gene TRBV12-3 or TRBV12-4, with D hard to call. Between the trimmed V and J ends, which lost 2 bases and 10 bases, there was a span of 9 bases. This CDR3 region has 11 residues. The CDR3 here is CASSLRTEQYF. The CDR3 nucleotides read TGTGCCAGCAGTTTAAGGACGGAACAGTACTTC.